This T cell receptor (beta chain) was retrieved from a study of lymphopenia after photon versus proton radiotherapy. Study observations and caveats: A bigger post-nadir fall in TCR diversity correlated inversely with survival time in deceased patients.

Sequencing was performed with immunoSEQ multiplex PCR; in TCRdb, only in-frame clones are kept and a portion is missing. The data show some 40,000 clones, around 84% seen once. In regard to this clone: As yet, its antigen is unknown.

The sequences come from peripheral blood, collected from a patient treated with proton-based radiotherapy. This TCR was recovered from a woman aged 70-85 years with pancreatic cancer. Some clones in this sample may be carry-over from other donors' samples.

CDR3: CSVPGTGRTEAFF. CDR3 DNA: TGCAGCGTGCCCGGGACAGGGAGAACTGAAGCTTTCTTT. V gene TRBV29-1 combines with J gene TRBJ1-1, with 9 bases aligning to TRBD1. Germline CDR1 and CDR2: SQVTM and ANQGSEA. The CDR3 length is 13 residues. The ends lost 6 bases at V and 5 bases at J; junction bases unmatched: 7.